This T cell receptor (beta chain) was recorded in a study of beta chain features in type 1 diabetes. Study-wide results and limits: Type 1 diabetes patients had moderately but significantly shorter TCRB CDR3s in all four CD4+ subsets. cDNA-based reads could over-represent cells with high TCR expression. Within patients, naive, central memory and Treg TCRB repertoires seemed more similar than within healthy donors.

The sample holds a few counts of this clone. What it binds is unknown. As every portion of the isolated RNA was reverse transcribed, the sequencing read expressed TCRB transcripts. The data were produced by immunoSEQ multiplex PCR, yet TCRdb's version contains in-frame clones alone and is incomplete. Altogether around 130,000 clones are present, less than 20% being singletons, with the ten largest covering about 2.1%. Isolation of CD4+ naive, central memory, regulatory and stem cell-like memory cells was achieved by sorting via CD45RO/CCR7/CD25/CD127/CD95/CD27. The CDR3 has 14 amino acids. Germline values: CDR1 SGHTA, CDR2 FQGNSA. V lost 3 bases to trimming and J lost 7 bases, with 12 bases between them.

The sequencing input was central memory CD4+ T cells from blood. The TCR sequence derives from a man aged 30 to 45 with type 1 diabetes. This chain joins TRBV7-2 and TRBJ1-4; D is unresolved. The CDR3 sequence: CASSFEVVGEKLFF. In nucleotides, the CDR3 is TGTGCCAGCAGCTTTGAGGTCGTAGGTGAAAAACTGTTTTTT.